Listed below are T cell receptor beta chains from one sample, sequenced in a study of CD8+ T cells in alopecia areata. Assay: immunoSEQ multiplex PCR; the TCRdb copy retains only in-frame clones and omits some. This sample carries about 250,000 clones, 60% of them seen once, and the ten largest clones take 0.9% to 0.95%. Sample: CD4+ T cells sorted from blood, taken at approximately week 51, from a patient treated with tofacitinib. Every receptor here comes from a human donor with alopecia areata. Both conserved end residues are part of each CDR3. The order of the fields is CDR3 DNA, CDR3 protein, J gene, V gene, clone size, D gene. A D gene is named only where the DNA matches it firmly. Only part of the rows carry a size: once, few, many, or a class if the clone is expanded.

CDR3nt: TGTGCCACCAGCAGTGGGGCTTTTAACTATGGCTACACCTTC; CDR3aa: CATSSGAFNYGYTF; j_gene: TRBJ1-2; v_gene: TRBV15; abundance: few; d_gene: NA
CDR3nt: TGTGCCTGCTGGTCGGCAGCGGAAAGCTCCTATAATTCACCCCTCCACTTT; CDR3aa: CACWSAAESSYNSPLHF; j_gene: TRBJ1-6; v_gene: TRBV30; abundance: NA; d_gene: NA
CDR3nt: TGTGCCAGTAGTATTGACAGGGGCGGTTTCGCACCCCTCCACTTT; CDR3aa: CASSIDRGGFAPLHF; j_gene: TRBJ1-6; v_gene: TRBV19; abundance: NA; d_gene: TRBD1
CDR3nt: TGCAGCGTTGGGGGACTGGCCAACAATGAGCAGTTCTTC; CDR3aa: CSVGGLANNEQFF; j_gene: TRBJ2-1; v_gene: TRBV29-1; abundance: few; d_gene: NA
CDR3nt: TGCGCCAGCAGCAAGGGGACTAGCGCCTACGAGCAGTACTTC; CDR3aa: CASSKGTSAYEQYF; j_gene: TRBJ2-7; v_gene: TRBV5-1; abundance: few; d_gene: TRBD2
CDR3nt: TGTGCCAGCAGCGTGACAGGATCCACCTACGAGCAGTACTTC; CDR3aa: CASSVTGSTYEQYF; j_gene: TRBJ2-7; v_gene: TRBV5-4; abundance: NA; d_gene: NA
CDR3nt: TGCAGCGCCGGACAGGCGGGGAGCTACACCTTC; CDR3aa: CSAGQAGSYTF; j_gene: TRBJ1-2; v_gene: TRBV29-1; abundance: NA; d_gene: TRBD1
CDR3nt: TGTGCCAGCAGTTTCTATAATTCACCCCTCCACTTT; CDR3aa: CASSFYNSPLHF; j_gene: TRBJ1-6; v_gene: TRBV27; abundance: few; d_gene: NA
CDR3nt: TGTGCCAGCAGCTTAAGTAACGGGGGGGCTTACGAGCAGTACTTC; CDR3aa: CASSLSNGGAYEQYF; j_gene: TRBJ2-7; v_gene: TRBV7-9; abundance: NA; d_gene: TRBD2
CDR3nt: TGCGCCAGCAGCGACAGGGCTCCGAACACTGAAGCTTTCTTT; CDR3aa: CASSDRAPNTEAFF; j_gene: TRBJ1-1; v_gene: TRBV5-1; abundance: once; d_gene: TRBD1
CDR3nt: TGTGCCTGGACCCCAGGCACGTACAATGAGCAGTTCTTC; CDR3aa: CAWTPGTYNEQFF; j_gene: TRBJ2-1; v_gene: TRBV30; abundance: NA; d_gene: NA
CDR3nt: TGTGCCAGCAGTGAAGGACGGGGGATGGATACGCAGTATTTT; CDR3aa: CASSEGRGMDTQYF; j_gene: TRBJ2-3; v_gene: TRBV6-1; abundance: NA; d_gene: NA
CDR3nt: TGTGCCAGCAGACCGACAGGGGGCGGTGAAAAACTGTTTTTT; CDR3aa: CASRPTGGGEKLFF; j_gene: TRBJ1-4; v_gene: TRBV7-9; abundance: few; d_gene: TRBD1
CDR3nt: TGTGCCAGCTCAGGGGTGGGCAGCGCGGATAATTCACCCCTCCACTTT; CDR3aa: CASSGVGSADNSPLHF; j_gene: TRBJ1-6; v_gene: TRBV18; abundance: few; d_gene: NA
CDR3nt: TGTGCCAGCAGCGTAGATCGGGCATACCCTATAGGGGCCAACGTCCTGACTTTC; CDR3aa: CASSVDRAYPIGANVLTF; j_gene: TRBJ2-6; v_gene: TRBV9; abundance: NA; d_gene: NA
CDR3nt: TGCAGCGCGCCCCTCCTGCGGGGGTCGTACAATGAGCAGTTCTTC; CDR3aa: CSAPLLRGSYNEQFF; j_gene: TRBJ2-1; v_gene: TRBV29-1; abundance: NA; d_gene: TRBD2